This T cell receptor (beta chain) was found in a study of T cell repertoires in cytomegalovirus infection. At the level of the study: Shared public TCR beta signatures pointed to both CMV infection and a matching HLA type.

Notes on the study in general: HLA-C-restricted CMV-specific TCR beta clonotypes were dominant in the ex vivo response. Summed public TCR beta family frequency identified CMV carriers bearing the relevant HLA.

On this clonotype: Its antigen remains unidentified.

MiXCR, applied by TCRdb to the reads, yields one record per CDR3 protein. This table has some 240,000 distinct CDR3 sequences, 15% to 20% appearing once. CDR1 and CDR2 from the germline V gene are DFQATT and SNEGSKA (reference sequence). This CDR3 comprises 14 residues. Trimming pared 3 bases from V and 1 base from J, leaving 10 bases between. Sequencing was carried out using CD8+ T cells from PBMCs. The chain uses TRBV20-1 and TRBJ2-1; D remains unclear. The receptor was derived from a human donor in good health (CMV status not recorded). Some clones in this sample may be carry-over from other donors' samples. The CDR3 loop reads CSASHRQSYNEQFF. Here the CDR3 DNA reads TGCAGTGCTAGTCACAGACAATCCTACAATGAGCAGTTCTTC.